One TCR beta chain is described in this entry. Its matching antigen is unknown. Losses at the gene ends were 1 base for V and 4 bases for J; bases not matched to a gene: 4. Germline assignment: CDR1 SGHTA and CDR2 FQGNSA. The CDR3 length is 16 residues. This record comes from a study of cytomegalovirus exposure and HLA in healthy donors. Findings and caveats of the study: The authors listed 180 or so TCR beta chains as cytomegalovirus-associated. TCR beta V- and J-gene trimming was later associated with a missense DCLRE1C variant. Testing in vitro showed a few CMV-associated chains specific for CMV antigens.

13 Jbeta primers and 60 Vbeta primers were used for the PCR. TCRdb keeps only in-frame clones here, not all; method: immunoSEQ multiplex PCR. The table includes 150,000 to 200,000 clones, more than 60% detected once. The chain uses TRBV7-2 and TRBJ2-1; 10 bases align to TRBD1. This receptor was obtained from a man younger than 45 in good health and CMV-seropositive. Sequenced: PBMCs. The CDR3 region is CASSLEGTGVYNEQFF. The CDR3 bases are TGTGCCAGCAGCTTAGAGGGGACAGGGGTTTACAATGAGCAGTTCTTC. The full variable domain, completed using reference TRBV7-2 and TRBJ2-1, is GAGVSQSPSNKVTEKGKDVELRCDPISGHTALYWYRQSLGQGLEFLIYFQGNSAPDKSGLPSDRFSAERTGGSVSTLTIQRTQQEDSAVYLCASSLEGTGVYNEQFFGPGTRLTVL.